This passage covers 22 T cell receptor beta chains from one sample sequenced in a study of T cell responses to AZD1222 COVID-19 vaccine. Repertoires were generated with immunoSEQ multiplex PCR, while TCRdb's copy carries only in-frame clones and drops some. The data show under 170,000 clones, under 95% seen once. The sample consisted of peripheral blood, taken 28 days after the second AZD1222 dose. The receptors stem from an adult who received the AZD1222 COVID-19 vaccine.

Only one count was recorded for this clone. The rearrangement links TRBV28 to TRBJ2-5; 11 bases line up with TRBD1. J gave up 4 bases and V 6 bases, and 7 bases lay outside the gene matches. The germline CDR1 and CDR2 sequences are MDHEN and SYDVKM. The CDR3 has 15 amino acids. The CDR3 reads CASRQMDRGRETQYF. The CDR3 DNA is TGTGCCAGCAGACAAATGGACAGGGGGCGAGAGACCCAGTACTTC.

V usage is TRBV19 and J usage is TRBJ2-2; 7 bases are a match to TRBD1. V shed 6 bases, J shed 4 bases, and the junction held 5 bases outside the gene matches. The CDR3 has 14 residues. CDR1 and CDR2 from the germline V gene are LNHDA and SQIVND (reference sequence). The CDR3: CASRVGQVTGELFF. In nucleotides, the CDR3 is TGTGCCAGTAGGGTAGGACAGGTCACCGGGGAGCTGTTTTTT.

The chain recombines TRBV4-3 with TRBJ2-7, with 9 bases lining up with TRBD1. J was trimmed by 5 bases and V by 0 bases; bases with no gene match: 5. CDR1 and CDR2 from the germline V gene are LGHNA and YSLEER. This CDR3 is built from 15 residues. The CDR3 coding sequence is TGCGCCAGCAGCCAAGAGAGGACAGGGGTGGACGAGCAGTACTTC. Amino acids: CASSQERTGVDEQYF.

The chain joins TRBV9 to TRBJ2-7, with D possibly being TRBD1 or TRBD2 (5 bases each). The CDR3 sequence is 13 residues long. The germline V gene has CDR1 SGDLS and CDR2 YYNGEE. V was pared by 2 bases and J by 5 bases, with 11 bases between. The CDR3 bases are TGTGCCAGCAGCGTCTCCGGGACCAACGAGCAGTACTTC. Translating it yields CASSVSGTNEQYF.

This clone was seen a single time. The chain has TRBV7-2 and TRBJ2-1, with D perhaps matching TRBD1 or TRBD2 (5 bases each). The CDR3 loop spans 13 amino acids. CDR1 is SGHTA and CDR2 is FQGNSA in the germline V gene. Trimming took off 8 bases at V and 10 bases at J, with 18 bases between the two ends. The CDR3 nucleotides are TGTGCCAGCCGTCGGCCGGGACGGGAAGAGCAGTTCTTC. It is translated as CASRRPGREEQFF.

In nucleotides, the CDR3 is TGTGCCAGCAGCTCCCGGGACAGGGTAATTAATGAGCAGTTCTTC. Its protein is CASSSRDRVINEQFF. V and J are TRBV5-4 and TRBJ2-1; 9 bases fit TRBD1. In germline, CDR1 is SGHNT, CDR2 YYREEE (reference sequence). V trimming: 3 bases; J trimming: 7 bases; junction bases outside the gene matches: 8. The CDR3 has 15 amino acids.

The chain uses TRBV25-1 and TRBJ2-2; 9 bases fit TRBD2. The V and J ends lost 3 bases and 6 bases, in that order; junction bases with no gene match: 11. This CDR3 has 17 amino acids. Germline V gene lookup returns CDR1 MGHDK and CDR2 SYGVNS. This CDR3 is CASSEDRRGRASGELFF. The CDR3 bases are TGTGCCAGCAGTGAGGATAGGCGCGGGAGGGCATCCGGGGAGCTGTTTTTT.

This chain uses TRBV5-1 with TRBJ2-7; tentatively, D is TRBD1 (6 bases). Trimming cost V 0 bases and J 5 bases, with 12 bases left between them. This CDR3 has 14 residues. Germline V gene lookup returns CDR1 SGHRS and CDR2 YFSETQ. The CDR3 nucleotides are TGCGCCAGCAGCTTGGGGCAGGGGCTCGACGAGCAGTACTTC. This translates into CASSLGQGLDEQYF. Using reference TRBV5-1 and TRBJ2-7 for the parts outside the CDR3, the full variable domain is KAGVTQTPRYLIKTRGQQVTLSCSPISGHRSVSWYQQTPGQGLQFLFEYFSETQRNKGNFPGRFSGRQFSNSRSEMNVSTLELGDSALYLCASSLGQGLDEQYFGPGTRLTVT.

The chain joins TRBV3-1 (or the pseudogene TRBV3-2) to TRBJ2-3; 14 bases are a match to TRBD2. Germline V gene data show CDR1 as LGHDT and CDR2 as YNNKEL (reference sequence). After removal of 4 bases from V and 6 bases from J, the junction contained 9 bases not matched to a gene. CDR3 size: 17 residues. The CDR3 spells CASSLTRLAGGGDTQYF. The CDR3 DNA follows: TGTGCCAGCAGCCTAACCCGACTAGCGGGAGGGGGGGATACGCAGTATTTT.

This chain uses TRBV28 with TRBJ2-5; D possibly corresponds to TRBD1 (5 bases). The CDR3 spans 13 residues. The germline V gene encodes CDR1 MDHEN and CDR2 SYDVKM. Trimming shortened V by 3 bases and J by 5 bases, and 10 bases separated the two germline ends. This CDR3 is CASSLGRVETQYF. CDR3 nucleotides: TGTGCCAGCAGTTTGGGCAGGGTGGAGACCCAGTACTTC.

The CDR3 DNA follows: TGCGCCAGCAGCTACCGCTCAGAGTACCAAGAGACCCAGTACTTC. It translates to CASSYRSEYQETQYF. The chain joins TRBV5-1 to TRBJ2-5; D is unresolved. CDR1 is SGHRS and CDR2 is YFSETQ in the germline V gene. V was shortened by 3 bases and J by 0 bases, with 12 bases between the two germline ends. The CDR3 loop spans 15 amino acids.

The chain employs TRBV4-1 and TRBJ1-5; D remains ambiguous. There are 15 residues in the CDR3. The V gene lost 1 base and the J gene lost 0 bases, with 7 bases spanning the gap. The germline V gene encodes CDR1 MGHRA and CDR2 YSYEKL. This CDR3 reads CASSQAVLSNQPQHF. The CDR3 nucleotides are TGCGCCAGCAGCCAAGCCGTTCTTAGCAATCAGCCCCAGCATTTT.

The chain joins TRBV7-3 to TRBJ2-2; 8 bases align to TRBD2. Germline CDR1 reads SGHTA; CDR2 reads FQGTGA. The CDR3 is 17 amino acids. V shed 4 bases, J shed 3 bases, and the junction held 10 bases outside the gene matches. The CDR3 sequence is CASSSDSGTRDTGELFF. In DNA, the CDR3 is TGTGCCAGCAGCTCCGACTCCGGGACTAGGGACACCGGGGAGCTGTTTTTT.

V usage is TRBV4-1 and J usage is TRBJ1-1; D might be TRBD1 (5 bases). Looked up from germline, CDR1 is MGHRA and CDR2 is YSYEKL. The CDR3 consists of 13 residues. The V end lost 0 bases, the J end lost 10 bases, and 12 bases lay between the germline ends. CDR3 sequence (DNA): TGCGCCAGCAGCCAAGATGACACGAGGGGAGCTTTCTTT. Protein product: CASSQDDTRGAFF.

The chain combines TRBV5-5 with TRBJ1-4; 9 nucleotides match TRBD1. Germline CDR1 SGHKS, CDR2 YYEKEE (reference sequence). The CDR3 extends over 15 amino acids. Trimming cost V 4 bases and J 7 bases; bases outside gene matches: 8. CDR3 sequence reads: CASSPRQGGTEKLFF. The CDR3 DNA reads TGTGCCAGCAGCCCACGACAGGGGGGAACTGAAAAACTGTTTTTT.

The chain uses TRBV19 and TRBJ1-3, with TRBD1 matching over 7 bases. The CDR3 loop spans 18 amino acids. Germline CDR1 LNHDA, CDR2 SQIVND (reference sequence). Losses at the gene ends were 4 bases for V and 3 bases for J; bases not matched to a gene: 15. The CDR3 here is CASSRSGRRGSYGNTIYF. CDR3 nucleotide sequence: TGTGCCAGTAGTAGATCGGGGCGCAGGGGGTCGTATGGAAACACCATATATTTT.

This sequence joins TRBV19 and TRBJ1-1; 9 positions match TRBD1. Trimming removed 5 bases from V and 0 bases from J; junction bases left unmatched: 10. The germline gives CDR1 LNHDA, CDR2 SQIVND (reference sequence). There are 17 residues in the CDR3. CDR3 protein: CASSSSGTGFVNTEAFF. In DNA form, the CDR3 reads TGTGCCAGTAGTTCCTCCGGGACAGGGTTTGTGAACACTGAAGCTTTCTTT.

V gene TRBV28 combines with J gene TRBJ1-1, with 7 positions matching TRBD1. J lost 7 bases, V lost 5 bases, and 4 bases had no gene match. The CDR3 extends over 12 amino acids. In germline, CDR1 is MDHEN, CDR2 SYDVKM. The CDR3 DNA is TGTGCCAGCAGTGCGGGACAGATTGAAGCTTTCTTT. It translates to CASSAGQIEAFF.

The chain combines TRBV6-2 or TRBV6-3 with TRBJ2-7; D ambiguous. This CDR3 is built from 14 residues. Germline V gene lookup returns CDR1 MNHEY and CDR2 SVGEGT. Deletions cut 5 bases from V and 2 bases from J, with 13 bases between. The CDR3: CASSHGNGPYEQYF. CDR3 sequence (DNA): TGTGCCAGCAGTCACGGCAATGGTCCCTACGAGCAGTACTTC.

The V call is TRBV2, the J call TRBJ1-5, with D hard to call. The length of the CDR3 is 14 residues. CDR1 and CDR2 from the germline V gene are SNHLY and FYNNEI. V gave up 1 base and J gave up 5 bases, with 9 bases separating them. CDR3 region: CASSEVRVDQPQHF. In nucleotides, the CDR3 is TGTGCCAGCAGTGAAGTGCGGGTAGATCAGCCCCAGCATTTT.

This chain connects TRBV9 to TRBJ1-2, with D possibly TRBD1 on 6 matching bases. The germline gives CDR1 SGDLS, CDR2 YYNGEE. CDR3 length equals 17 residues. V lost 0 bases and J lost 3, with 18 bases in between. The CDR3, as DNA: TGTGCCAGCAGCGTAGTGGCAGGGGCTAAAGGTGACTATGGCTACACCTTC. It codes for CASSVVAGAKGDYGYTF.

In the case of this clone: The junction differs from germline at one of its ends, possibly a read error. This chain connects TRBV29-1 to TRBJ2-1; D not resolved. The CDR3 sequence is 14 residues long. The germline CDR1 and CDR2 sequences are SQVTM and ANQGSEA. In DNA form, the CDR3 reads TGCAGCGCCTTCGGCCTCCGCTCCCACAATGAGCAGTTCTTC. Protein: CSAFGLRSHNEQFF.